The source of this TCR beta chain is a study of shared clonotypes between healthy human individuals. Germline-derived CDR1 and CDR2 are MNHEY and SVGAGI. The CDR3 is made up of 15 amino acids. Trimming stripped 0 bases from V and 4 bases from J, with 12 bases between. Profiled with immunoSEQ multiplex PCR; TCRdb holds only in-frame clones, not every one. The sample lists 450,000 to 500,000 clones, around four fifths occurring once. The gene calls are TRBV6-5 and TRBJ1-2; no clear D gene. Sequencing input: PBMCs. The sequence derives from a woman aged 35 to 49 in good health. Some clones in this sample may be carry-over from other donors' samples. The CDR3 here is CASSYSRSTSYGYTF. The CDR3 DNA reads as TGTGCCAGCAGTTACTCCAGAAGCACCTCCTATGGCTACACCTTC.